A single sample gave rise to the 27 T cell receptor beta chains below, sequenced in a study of long-term antiretroviral therapy in people with HIV. They ran version v3.0 of the immunoSEQ assay at survey level. Sequencing used immunoSEQ multiplex PCR; TCRdb keeps in-frame clones, though not all of them. The sample holds over 35,000 clones, roughly 78% seen once. The sample was unsorted PBMCs, taken 3.4 years after starting antiretroviral therapy. All receptors derive from a young man with HIV.

The chain links TRBV7-8 to TRBJ2-2; D is unresolved. Germline V CDR1 and CDR2: SGHVS, FQNEAQ. The ends were cut back, 1 base at V and 3 bases at J, with 6 bases in the middle. The CDR3 covers 14 residues. DNA for the CDR3: TGTGCCAGCAGCTTAGGGGTTTACACCGGGGAGCTGTTTTTT. This translates into CASSLGVYTGELFF.

The rearrangement joins TRBV5-6 to TRBJ2-7; no firm D call. Trimming took off 3 bases at V and 3 bases at J, with 4 bases between the two ends. Looked up from germline, CDR1 is SGHDT and CDR2 is YYEEEE. This CDR3 has 11 amino acids. The CDR3 DNA sequence: TGTGCCAGCAGCTCAAACTACGAGCAGTACTTC. Encoded protein: CASSSNYEQYF.

The rearrangement uses TRBV5-6 and TRBJ2-5, with 10 bases matching TRBD2. After removal of 3 bases from V and 5 bases from J, the junction contained 7 bases not matched to a gene. The CDR3 is 15 amino acids. From germline, CDR1 is SGHDT and CDR2 YYEEEE. As DNA, the CDR3 is TGTGCCAGCAGCTACATAGCGGGAGGCAGGGAGACCCAGTACTTC. This sequence encodes CASSYIAGGRETQYF.

This clone was recorded once. The sample holds other DNA sequences that translate to the same CDR3. The chain has TRBV9 and TRBJ2-3; a possible D gene is TRBD1 (6 bases). CDR3 length: 14 amino acids. Trimming left V 0 bases short and J 4 bases short, with 9 bases between. From germline, CDR1 is SGDLS and CDR2 YYNGEE. CDR3: CASSVVGGADTQYF. For the CDR3, the DNA is TGTGCCAGCAGCGTAGTAGGGGGAGCAGATACGCAGTATTTT.

The chain combines TRBV5-1 with TRBJ2-7, with 8 bases matching TRBD1. The CDR3 contains 13 residues. From germline, CDR1 is SGHRS and CDR2 YFSETQ. V was clipped by 4 bases and J by 4 bases; unmatched bases: 4. In DNA, the CDR3 is TGCGCCAGCAGCCTGGACAGGGAGTACGAGCAGTACTTC. Its protein product is CASSLDREYEQYF.

V and J are TRBV27 and TRBJ2-7; tentative D call: TRBD1 (6 bases). The germline V and J ends were trimmed by 3 bases and 2 bases, with 11 bases remaining between them. Germline V CDR1 and CDR2: MNHEY, SMNVEV (reference sequence). The CDR3 is 14 amino acids. The CDR3 loop reads CASSFRGDTYEQYF. The CDR3 bases are TGTGCCAGCAGTTTTAGAGGGGACACCTACGAGCAGTACTTC.

The gene calls are TRBV10-1 and TRBJ1-2; TRBD1 aligns across 7 bases. Germline V gene sequence: CDR1 WNHNN, CDR2 SYGVQD (reference sequence). Trimming took 5 bases from V and 3 from J; bases not matched to a gene: 21. This CDR3 comprises 19 residues. The CDR3 nucleotides are TGCGCCAGCAGTACCCGGAGCCTGGTCGCGCCCACAGGGGACTATGGCTACACCTTC. Protein: CASSTRSLVAPTGDYGYTF.

This clone was seen a handful of times. The J gene is TRBJ2-7, the V gene TRBV27; D is perhaps TRBD2 (5 bases). V was trimmed by 4 bases and J by 7 bases, leaving 8 bases between them. Germline V lookup: CDR1 MNHEY, CDR2 SMNVEV (reference sequence). The CDR3 sequence is 11 residues long. CDR3 DNA sequence: TGTGCCAGCAGTTACGGGGTGGAGCAGTACTTC. Residues: CASSYGVEQYF.

The rearrangement uses TRBV14 and TRBJ1-3; possible D gene TRBD1, 6 bases. Germline V lookup: CDR1 SGHDN, CDR2 FVKESK. This CDR3 has 14 amino acids. Trimming pared 2 bases from V and 3 bases from J, leaving 8 bases between. The CDR3 region is CASSQRGFGNTIYF. The CDR3 DNA reads TGTGCCAGCAGCCAAAGGGGGTTTGGAAACACCATATATTTT.

J is TRBJ2-7 and V is TRBV27; 9 bases map to TRBD2. V gave up 5 bases and J gave up 1 base; unmatched junction bases: 3. Germline V lookup: CDR1 MNHEY, CDR2 SMNVEV (reference sequence). The CDR3 contains 14 residues. CDR3 nucleotide sequence: TGTGCCAGCAGTCGGACTAGCGTGTCCTACGAGCAGTACTTC. Protein product: CASSRTSVSYEQYF.

The gene calls are TRBV6-4 and TRBJ1-1, with 8 bases identical to TRBD1. The CDR3 runs to 15 residues. V shed 6 bases and J 0 bases; nucleotides not matched to a gene: 6. Germline V gene lookup returns CDR1 MRHNA and CDR2 SNTAGT. CDR3 sequence: CASRTTGVLNTEAFF. Written as DNA, the CDR3 is TGTGCCAGCAGAACGACAGGGGTTTTGAACACTGAAGCTTTCTTT.

In its sample, this clone was seen once. J is TRBJ2-6 and V is TRBV27, with 9 bases lining up with TRBD2. Unmatched junction bases numbered 3, after V lost 5 bases and J lost 4 bases. Germline CDR1 and CDR2: MNHEY and SMNVEV (reference sequence). The CDR3 extends over 15 amino acids. For the CDR3, the DNA is TGTGCCAGCAGTACGGGACTAGCAGGGGCCAACGTCCTGACTTTC. It specifies CASSTGLAGANVLTF.

The rearrangement joins TRBV7-2 to TRBJ1-2; perhaps TRBD1 as D (6 bases). The germline gives CDR1 SGHTA, CDR2 FQGNSA. The CDR3 covers 14 residues. Trimming removed 4 bases from V and 4 bases from J, with 13 bases in between. The CDR3 sequence: CASSSTGQFYGYTF. CDR3 DNA: TGTGCCAGCAGCTCGACAGGACAGTTCTATGGCTACACCTTC.

The J gene is TRBJ2-7, the V gene TRBV6-1, with D possibly being TRBD2 (5 bases). The CDR3 totals 11 residues. From germline, CDR1 is MNHNS and CDR2 SASEGT. V lost 8 bases, J lost 1 base, and 6 bases lay in between. Here the CDR3 reads CASGGSYEQYF. The CDR3 bases are TGTGCCAGCGGCGGGTCCTACGAGCAGTACTTC.

This chain joins TRBV28 and TRBJ1-1; 7 positions match TRBD1. The length of the CDR3 is 15 residues. V lost 4 bases, J lost 1 base, and 6 bases stayed unmatched. Germline CDR1 reads MDHEN; CDR2 reads SYDVKM. CDR3 DNA sequence: TGTGCCAGCAGTTCTCTCAGGGGGGCGAACACTGAAGCTTTCTTT. This gives the protein CASSSLRGANTEAFF.

CDR3 nucleotide sequence: TGTGCCACCACCCCCTTTCGACAAGTCGGACTCGAGCAGTACTTC. Translated: CATTPFRQVGLEQYF. This chain links TRBV6-5 with TRBJ2-7; TRBD2 is a possible D gene (5 bases). Per the germline V gene, CDR1 is MNHEY and CDR2 is SVGAGI. This CDR3 contains 15 residues. The V end was cut by 10 bases, the J end by 6 bases, with 25 bases between.

The genes are TRBV27 and TRBJ1-2; D is undetermined. The V end lost 2 bases, the J end lost 7 bases, and 11 bases lay between the germline ends. Germline V gives CDR1 MNHEY, CDR2 SMNVEV (reference sequence). This CDR3 contains 13 residues. The CDR3 here is CASSLGGYGGYTF. The CDR3, as DNA: TGTGCCAGCAGTTTAGGAGGGTATGGTGGCTACACCTTC.

This chain links TRBV14 with TRBJ1-1, with 8 bases lining up with TRBD1. V lost 4 bases to trimming and J lost 3 bases; unmatched junction nucleotides: 7. The CDR3 runs to 15 residues. Germline V lookup: CDR1 SGHDN, CDR2 FVKESK. The CDR3: CASSPRTGGYTEAFF. In DNA form, the CDR3 reads TGTGCCAGCAGCCCTCGAACAGGGGGATACACTGAAGCTTTCTTT.

The chain has TRBV2 and TRBJ1-1; D not resolved. V lost 2 bases, J lost 6 bases, and 7 bases lay in between. Germline V gives CDR1 SNHLY, CDR2 FYNNEI. This CDR3 has 12 amino acids. CDR3 amino acids: CASSEYTPEAFF. As DNA, the CDR3 is TGTGCCAGCAGTGAATACACCCCTGAAGCTTTCTTT.

The V call is TRBV18, the J call TRBJ1-3, with 8 bases that match TRBD1. This CDR3 spans 18 amino acids. Germline CDR1 and CDR2: KGHSH and LQKENI. J gave up 0 bases and V 6 bases, and 13 bases lay outside the gene matches. In nucleotides, the CDR3 is TGTGCCAGCTCCCTCCCGGGGGACAGGACTTACTCTGGAAACACCATATATTTT. As protein: CASSLPGDRTYSGNTIYF.

The CDR3 bases are TGCGCCAGCAGCTTCCGCGGTTTCAGCACAGATACGCAGTATTTT. Protein: CASSFRGFSTDTQYF. The chain has TRBV5-1 and TRBJ2-3; D gene uncertain. The CDR3 is made up of 15 amino acids. Germline values: CDR1 SGHRS, CDR2 YFSETQ. Trimming cost V 2 bases and J 0 bases, with 10 bases left between them.

This sequence joins TRBV7-2 and TRBJ2-1, with 8 nucleotides matching TRBD1. J lost 5 bases, V lost 5 bases, and 8 bases had no gene match. The CDR3 consists of 15 residues. Germline CDR1 reads SGHTA; CDR2 reads FQGNSA. CDR3 in amino acids: CASSARQQGDNEQFF. The DNA of the CDR3 is TGTGCCAGCAGCGCACGACAACAGGGGGACAATGAGCAGTTCTTC. The full variable domain, with the rest looked up from reference TRBV7-2 and TRBJ2-1, is GAGVSQSPSNKVTEKGKDVELRCDPISGHTALYWYRQSLGQGLEFLIYFQGNSAPDKSGLPSDRFSAERTGGSVSTLTIQRTQQEDSAVYLCASSARQQGDNEQFFGPGTRLTVL.

V is TRBV4-1 and J is TRBJ1-4, with 7 bases lining up with TRBD1. Germline CDR1 MGHRA, CDR2 YSYEKL. The CDR3 runs to 14 residues. Unmatched junction bases numbered 6, after V lost 5 bases and J lost 6 bases. The CDR3 nucleotides are TGCGCCAGCAGCTCCAGACAGGGTGATGAAAAACTGTTTTTT. As protein: CASSSRQGDEKLFF.

This clone was seen a few times. The rearrangement uses TRBV29-1 and TRBJ2-1; D possibly corresponds to TRBD2 (6 bases). The CDR3 spans 15 residues. Per the germline V gene, CDR1 is SQVTM and CDR2 is ANQGSEA. Between the trimmed V and J ends, which lost 5 bases and 3 bases, there was a span of 17 bases. CDR3 nucleotide sequence: TGCAGCGTTCCCCCGGGACTTCAAAACTACAATGAGCAGTTCTTC. Its translation is CSVPPGLQNYNEQFF.

This clone has more than one count but fewer than ten. The chain links TRBV4-2 to TRBJ2-7; tentative D call: TRBD2 (5 bases). The V and J ends lost 2 bases and 7 bases respectively, with 12 bases between them. The CDR3 loop spans 13 amino acids. The germline gives CDR1 LGHNA, CDR2 YNFKEQ. The CDR3, as DNA: TGTGCCAGCAGCCAACCTTCAGCGGAAGAGCAGTACTTC. Protein: CASSQPSAEEQYF.

This clone was counted between two and nine times. The V gene is TRBV10-1, the J gene TRBJ1-2; D is unclear. This CDR3 comprises 15 residues. Germline assignment: CDR1 WNHNN and CDR2 SYGVQD (reference sequence). With 0 bases removed from V and 3 bases from J, the gap between germline ends came to 11 bases. CDR3 residues: CASSESSRADYGYTF. The CDR3 bases are TGCGCCAGCAGTGAGTCGAGCAGAGCGGACTATGGCTACACCTTC.

In DNA form, the CDR3 reads TGTGCCAGCAGCCAAGACCGGATGTTCAATGAGCAGTTCTTC. The encoded protein is CASSQDRMFNEQFF. The J gene is TRBJ2-1, the V gene TRBV4-2; unclear D gene. Germline V gene data show CDR1 as LGHNA and CDR2 as YNFKEQ. The CDR3 has 14 amino acids. Trimming took off 0 bases at V and 6 bases at J, with 9 bases between the two ends.